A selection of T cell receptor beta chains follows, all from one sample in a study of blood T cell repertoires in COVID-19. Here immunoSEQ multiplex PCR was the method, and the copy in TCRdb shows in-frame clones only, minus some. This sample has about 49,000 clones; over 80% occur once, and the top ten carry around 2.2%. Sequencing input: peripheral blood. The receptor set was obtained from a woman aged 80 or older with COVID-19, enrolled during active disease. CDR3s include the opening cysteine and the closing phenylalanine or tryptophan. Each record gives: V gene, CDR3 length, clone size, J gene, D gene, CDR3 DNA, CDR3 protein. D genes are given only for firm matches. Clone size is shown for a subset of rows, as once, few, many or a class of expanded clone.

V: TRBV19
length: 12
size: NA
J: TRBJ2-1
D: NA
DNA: TGTGCCAGTAGTACCCCTCAGGGTGGTCGGTTCTTC
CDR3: CASSTPQGGRFF

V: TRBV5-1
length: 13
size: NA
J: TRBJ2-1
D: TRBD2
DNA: TGCGCCAGCAGCTTGGAAGTCGGACTAGCCCAGTTCTTC
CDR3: CASSLEVGLAQFF

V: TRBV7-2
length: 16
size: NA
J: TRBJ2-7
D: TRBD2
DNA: TGTGCCAGCAGCTTAGCGTCGGGACTAGCAGCCCACGAGCAGTACTTC
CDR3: CASSLASGLAAHEQYF

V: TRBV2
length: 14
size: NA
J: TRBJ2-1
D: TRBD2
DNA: TGTGCCAGCAGTGCTAGCGGGATTGGCGATGAGCAGTTCTTC
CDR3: CASSASGIGDEQFF

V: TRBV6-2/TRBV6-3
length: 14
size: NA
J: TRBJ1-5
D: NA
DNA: TGTGCCAGCAGTCAAGGGGCATTCAATCAGCCCCAGCATTTT
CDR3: CASSQGAFNQPQHF

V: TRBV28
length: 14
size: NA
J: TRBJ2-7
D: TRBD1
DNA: TGTGCCAGCAGGGATACAGGGGGCGCGTACGAGCAGTACTTC
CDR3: CASRDTGGAYEQYF

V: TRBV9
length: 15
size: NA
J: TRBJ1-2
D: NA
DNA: TGTGCCAGCAGCGTAGTAGTTGGGGGGGGATATGGCTACACCTTC
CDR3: CASSVVVGGGYGYTF

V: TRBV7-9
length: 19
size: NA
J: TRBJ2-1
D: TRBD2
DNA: TGTGCCAGCAGCTTAGGGGGGACTAGCGGGCGACCAACGTACAATGAGCAGTTCTTC
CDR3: CASSLGGTSGRPTYNEQFF

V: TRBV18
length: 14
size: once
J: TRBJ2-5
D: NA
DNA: TGTGCCAGCTCCCGGGGGGCTAGCTCGGAGACCCAGTACTTC
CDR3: CASSRGASSETQYF

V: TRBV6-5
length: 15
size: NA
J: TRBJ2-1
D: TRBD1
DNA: TGTGCCAGCCGCCCGGGACAGCTCACCTACAATGAGCAGTTCTTC
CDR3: CASRPGQLTYNEQFF

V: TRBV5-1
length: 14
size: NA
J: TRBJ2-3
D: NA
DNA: TGCGCCAGCAGCTTCACCCAGACAGCAGATACGCAGTATTTT
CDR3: CASSFTQTADTQYF

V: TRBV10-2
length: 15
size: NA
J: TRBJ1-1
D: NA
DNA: TGCGCCAGCAGTGAGCGCGACGGCGGTTGGCCTGAAGCTTTCTTT
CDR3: CASSERDGGWPEAFF

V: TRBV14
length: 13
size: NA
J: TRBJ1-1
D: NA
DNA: TGTGCCAGCAGCCAAGTTCTGACAGCCAAAGCTTTCTTT
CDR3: CASSQVLTAKAFF

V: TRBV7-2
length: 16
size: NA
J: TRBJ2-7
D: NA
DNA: TGTGCCAGCAGCTTAGCGAGTAGAGGGAGCTCCTACGAGCAGTACTTC
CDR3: CASSLASRGSSYEQYF

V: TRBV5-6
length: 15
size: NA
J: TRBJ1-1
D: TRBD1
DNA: TGTGCCAGCAGCTTACGGACAGGGATGAACACTGAAGCTTTCTTT
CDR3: CASSLRTGMNTEAFF

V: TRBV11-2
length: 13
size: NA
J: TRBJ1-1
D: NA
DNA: TGTGCCAGCAGCCTCCACAGGGCCTCTGAAGCTTTCTTT
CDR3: CASSLHRASEAFF

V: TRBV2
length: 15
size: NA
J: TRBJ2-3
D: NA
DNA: TGTGCCAGCAGGGATCAACTAGGTAGCACAGATACGCAGTATTTT
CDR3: CASRDQLGSTDTQYF

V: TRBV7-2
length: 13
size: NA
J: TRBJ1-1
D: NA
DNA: TGTGCCAGCAGCTTAGCCCAGGGCACTGAAGCTTTCTTT
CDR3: CASSLAQGTEAFF

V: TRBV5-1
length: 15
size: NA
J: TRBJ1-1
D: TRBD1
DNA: TGCGCCAGCAGTTCAAATGGACAGGGTGGGACTGAAGCTTTCTTT
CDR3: CASSSNGQGGTEAFF

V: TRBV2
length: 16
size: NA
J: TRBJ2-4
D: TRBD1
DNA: TGTGCCACCTTCTCTTCAGGGGGCGGAACCAAAAACATTCAGTACTTC
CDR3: CATFSSGGGTKNIQYF

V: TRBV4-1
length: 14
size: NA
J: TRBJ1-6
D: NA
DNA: TGCGCCAGCAGCCATACTCCAGGGGATTCACCCCTCCACTTT
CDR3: CASSHTPGDSPLHF

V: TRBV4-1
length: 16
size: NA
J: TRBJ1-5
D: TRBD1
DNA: TGCGCCAGCAGCCAAGGTGAGGGGGCTTGGAGTCAGCCCCAGCATTTT
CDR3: CASSQGEGAWSQPQHF

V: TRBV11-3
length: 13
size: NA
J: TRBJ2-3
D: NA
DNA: TGTGCCAGCAGCTTAGAGGGAGAAGATACGCAGTATTTT
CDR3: CASSLEGEDTQYF

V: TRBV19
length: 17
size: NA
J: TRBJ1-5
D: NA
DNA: TGTGCCAGTACTTTATACGGGGGGGGTATGAGCAATCAGCCCCAGCATTTT
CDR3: CASTLYGGGMSNQPQHF

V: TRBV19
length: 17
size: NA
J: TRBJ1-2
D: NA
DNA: TGTGCCAGTAGTAAGGGCGGACTCCACGGAGCAAACTATGGCTACACCTTC
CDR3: CASSKGGLHGANYGYTF